Sequencing of this T cell receptor beta chain was carried out in a study of beta chain features in type 1 diabetes. This CDR3 has 16 amino acids. The V and J ends lost 1 base and 7 bases, in that order; junction bases with no gene match: 11. Germline assignment: CDR1 GTSNPN and CDR2 SVGIG (reference sequence). This clone showed up just a few times. Expressed TCRB transcripts were sequenced because the isolated RNA had all been reverse transcribed beforehand. TCRdb's copy holds only in-frame clones and misses some; the assay was immunoSEQ multiplex PCR. This table holds around 350,000 clones, around 13% found once.

This receptor was obtained from a man between 18 and 35 years old in good health. The chain uses TRBV30 and TRBJ2-2; 8 bases match TRBD1. Sequencing used naive CD4+ T cells from blood. CDR3 protein: CAWSGRTGRGGGELFF. The CDR3 region has the DNA TGTGCCTGGAGTGGCCGGACAGGGAGAGGTGGCGGGGAGCTGTTTTTT.